This TCR beta chain is from a study of regulatory T cells in long-lasting Graves disease. HTBI primers from iRepertoire and Arm-PCR of CDR3 regions yielded the TCR beta libraries. A single record per CDR3 protein comes from TCRdb applying MiXCR to the multiplex PCR reads. Among about 240,000 distinct CDR3 sequences listed, about 19% were seen once. Described time point: newly diagnosed GD, antithyroid drugs for less than 3 months. The TCR library used RNA extracted from PBMCs. V was pared by 5 bases and J by 1 base, with 8 bases between. The CDR3 consists of 14 residues. CDR1 is MNHEY, CDR2 SMNVEV, per germline (reference sequence).

Sequencing was performed on peripheral blood mononuclear cells (PBMCs), taken at new diagnosis, from a patient treated with antithyroid drugs. The J gene is TRBJ1-4, the V gene TRBV27; possible D gene TRBD1, 6 bases. The source is a female donor with Graves disease. CDR3 loop: CASSTGQTNEKLFF. CDR3 DNA sequence: TGTGCCAGCAGTACGGGACAAACTAATGAAAAACTGTTTTTT.